Following are 3 T cell receptor beta chains from one sample sequenced in a study of siplizumab effects on memory and regulatory T cells. Generated by immunoSEQ multiplex PCR, the TCRdb table keeps only in-frame clones and is missing some. Here the sample spans 95,000 to 100,000 clones, 80% to 95% being singletons. Material: non-Treg CD4+ T cells sorted from blood. The receptors shown here come from a human donor in good health.

The J gene is TRBJ2-7, the V gene TRBV7-6, with D uncertain. V was shortened by 4 bases and J by 2 bases, with 12 bases between the two germline ends. Germline values: CDR1 SGHVS, CDR2 FNYEAQ. CDR3 length: 14 residues. The CDR3 protein is CASSSRLDAYEQYF. CDR3 sequence (DNA): TGTGCCAGCAGCTCCCGACTCGACGCCTACGAGCAGTACTTC.

V usage is TRBV5-1 and J usage is TRBJ2-7, with a possible D match to TRBD2 (6 bases). CDR1 and CDR2 from the germline V gene are SGHRS and YFSETQ. V dropped 4 bases and J dropped 4 bases, with 12 bases sitting between them. The CDR3 length is 13 residues. As DNA, the CDR3 is TGCGCCAGCAGCCCGACTAGTAGGTACGAGCAGTACTTC. This translates into CASSPTSRYEQYF. Drawing the rest from reference TRBV5-1 and TRBJ2-7, the complete variable domain is KAGVTQTPRYLIKTRGQQVTLSCSPISGHRSVSWYQQTPGQGLQFLFEYFSETQRNKGNFPGRFSGRQFSNSRSEMNVSTLELGDSALYLCASSPTSRYEQYFGPGTRLTVT.

The rearrangement uses TRBV28 and TRBJ1-5, with a possible D match to TRBD1 (6 bases). The germline gives CDR1 MDHEN, CDR2 SYDVKM. The germline V and J ends were trimmed by 7 bases and 5 bases, with 12 bases remaining between them. This CDR3 comprises 13 residues. CDR3 residues: CASTGANYQPQHF. In DNA, the CDR3 is TGTGCCAGCACAGGGGCTAACTATCAGCCCCAGCATTTT. Filled out from reference TRBV28 and TRBJ1-5, the complete variable domain reads DVKVTQSSRYLVKRTGEKVFLECVQDMDHENMFWYRQDPGLGLRLIYFSYDVKMKEKGDIPEGYSVSREKKERFSLILESASTNQTSMYLCASTGANYQPQHFGDGTRLSIL.